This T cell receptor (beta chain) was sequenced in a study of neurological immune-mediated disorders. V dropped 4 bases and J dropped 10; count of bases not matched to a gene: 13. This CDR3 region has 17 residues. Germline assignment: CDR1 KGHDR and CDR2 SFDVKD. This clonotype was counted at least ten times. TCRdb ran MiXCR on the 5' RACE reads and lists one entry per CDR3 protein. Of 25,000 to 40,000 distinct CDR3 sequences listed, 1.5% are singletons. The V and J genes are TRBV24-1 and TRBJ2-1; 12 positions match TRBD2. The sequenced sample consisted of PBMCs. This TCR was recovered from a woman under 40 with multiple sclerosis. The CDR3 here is CATSDTTSGGPIREQFF. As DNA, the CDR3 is TGTGCCACCAGTGACACCACTAGCGGGGGGCCCATACGAGAGCAGTTCTTC.